The rows below give T cell receptor beta chains drawn from one sample of a study of PD-1 blockade in classical Hodgkin lymphoma. TCRdb's table, derived via immunoSEQ multiplex PCR, lists solely in-frame clones and lacks some. The sample contains some 38,000 clones, just over 75% of which appear only once. The material was peripheral blood mononuclear cells (PBMCs), obtained before the second cycle of nivolumab. The receptors stem from a human donor with classical Hodgkin lymphoma. CDR3s include the opening cysteine and the closing phenylalanine or tryptophan. Size values are once, few and many counts, or a class for expanded clones, and some rows have none.

>TRBV20-1|NA|TRBJ2-5|11
CSADSQETQYF
>TRBV7-9|NA|TRBJ1-2|14
CASSTSTGDYGYTF
>TRBV19|NA|TRBJ2-7|15
CASSMSGIGSYEQYF
>TRBV7-8|NA|TRBJ2-7|15
CASSLNRDSSYEQYF
>TRBV19|NA|TRBJ2-3|15
CASSIGGEITDTQYF
>TRBV6-5|NA|TRBJ1-6|14
CASSSTGLWSPLHF
>TRBV28|NA|TRBJ1-4|15
CASSPPGRVNEKLFF
>TRBV7-3|NA|TRBJ1-2|13
CASSLDRGYGYTF
>TRBV4-2|few|TRBJ2-7|14
CASSLADRGYEQYF
>TRBV27|medium-sized|TRBJ2-7|15
CASSLVPGLSYEQYF
>TRBV7-9|few|TRBJ1-2|13
CASSKGEEYGYTF
>TRBV15|NA|TRBJ1-6|15
CATSPSGRYNSPLHF
>TRBV19|NA|TRBJ1-4|12
CASSLINEKLFF